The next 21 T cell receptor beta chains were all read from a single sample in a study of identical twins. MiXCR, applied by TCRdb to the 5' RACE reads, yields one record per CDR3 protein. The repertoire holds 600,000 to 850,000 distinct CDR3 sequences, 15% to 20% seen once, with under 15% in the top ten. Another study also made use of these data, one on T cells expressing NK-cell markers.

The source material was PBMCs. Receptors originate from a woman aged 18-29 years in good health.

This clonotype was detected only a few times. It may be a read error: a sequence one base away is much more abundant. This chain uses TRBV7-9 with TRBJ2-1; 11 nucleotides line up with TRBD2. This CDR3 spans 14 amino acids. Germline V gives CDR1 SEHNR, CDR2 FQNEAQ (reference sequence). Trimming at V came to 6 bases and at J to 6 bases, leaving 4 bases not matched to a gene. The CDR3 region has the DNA TGTGCCAGCAGTACCGGGACTAGCGGCAATGAGCAGTTCTTC. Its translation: CASSTGTSGNEQFF.

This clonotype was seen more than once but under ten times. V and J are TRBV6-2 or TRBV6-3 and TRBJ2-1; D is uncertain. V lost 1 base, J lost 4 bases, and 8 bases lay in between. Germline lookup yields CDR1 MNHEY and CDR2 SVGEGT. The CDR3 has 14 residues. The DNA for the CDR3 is TGTGCCAGCAGTTACTTTGCAGCATACAATGAGCAGTTCTTC. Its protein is CASSYFAAYNEQFF.

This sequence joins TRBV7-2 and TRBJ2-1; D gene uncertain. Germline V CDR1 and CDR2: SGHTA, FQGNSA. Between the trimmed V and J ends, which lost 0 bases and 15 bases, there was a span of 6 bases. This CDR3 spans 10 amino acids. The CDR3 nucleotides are TGTGCCAGCAGCTTAGCGCGGTTGTTCTTC. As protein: CASSLARLFF.

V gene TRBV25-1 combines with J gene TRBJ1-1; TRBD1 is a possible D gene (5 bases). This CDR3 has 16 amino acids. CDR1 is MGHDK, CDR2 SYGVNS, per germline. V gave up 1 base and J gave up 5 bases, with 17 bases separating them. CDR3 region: CASSELRDGAGTEAFF. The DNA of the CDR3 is TGTGCCAGCAGTGAATTAAGGGACGGTGCGGGGACTGAAGCTTTCTTT.

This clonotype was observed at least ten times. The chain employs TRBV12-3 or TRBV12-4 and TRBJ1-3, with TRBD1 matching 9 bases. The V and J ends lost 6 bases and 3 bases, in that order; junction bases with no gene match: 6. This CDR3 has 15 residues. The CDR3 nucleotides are TGTGCCAGCAGACGCACAGGGGGCGATGGAAACACCATATATTTT. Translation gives CASRRTGGDGNTIYF.

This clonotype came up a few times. The CDR3 protein is CASSLTQSGTTGELFF. The CDR3 DNA sequence: TGTGCCAGCAGCTTGACTCAATCCGGGACCACCGGGGAGCTGTTTTTT. V gene TRBV5-5 combines with J gene TRBJ2-2; the D call may be TRBD1 or TRBD2 (5 bases each). CDR1 and CDR2 (germline): SGHKS, YYEKEE (reference sequence). The CDR3 sequence is 16 residues long. Deletions cut 1 base from V and 4 bases from J, with 14 bases between.

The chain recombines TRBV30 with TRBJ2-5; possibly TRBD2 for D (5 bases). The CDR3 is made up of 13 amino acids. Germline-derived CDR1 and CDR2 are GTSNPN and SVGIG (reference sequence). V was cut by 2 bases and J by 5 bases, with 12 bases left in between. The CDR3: CAWSYRTGETQYF. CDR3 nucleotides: TGTGCCTGGAGTTATCGGACGGGGGAGACCCAGTACTTC.

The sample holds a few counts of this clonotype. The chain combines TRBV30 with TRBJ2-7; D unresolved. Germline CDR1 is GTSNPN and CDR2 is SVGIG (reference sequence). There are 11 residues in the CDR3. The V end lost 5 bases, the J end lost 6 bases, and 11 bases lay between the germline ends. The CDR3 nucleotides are TGTGCCTGGCGTTTTCAGAGCGAGCAGTACTTC. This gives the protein CAWRFQSEQYF.

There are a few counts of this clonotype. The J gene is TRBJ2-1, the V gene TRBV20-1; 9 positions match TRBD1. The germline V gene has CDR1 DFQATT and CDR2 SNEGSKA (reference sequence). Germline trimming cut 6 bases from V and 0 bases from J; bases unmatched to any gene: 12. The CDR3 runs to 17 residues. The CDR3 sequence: CSALGGGQGFSYNEQFF. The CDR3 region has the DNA TGCAGTGCCCTTGGGGGGGGACAGGGATTCTCCTACAATGAGCAGTTCTTC.

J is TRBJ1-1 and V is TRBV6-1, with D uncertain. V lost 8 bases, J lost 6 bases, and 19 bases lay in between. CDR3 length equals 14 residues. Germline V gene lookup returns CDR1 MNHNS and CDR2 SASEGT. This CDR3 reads CASGESGGKAEAFF. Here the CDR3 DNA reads TGTGCCAGCGGGGAGTCAGGAGGGAAGGCTGAAGCTTTCTTT.

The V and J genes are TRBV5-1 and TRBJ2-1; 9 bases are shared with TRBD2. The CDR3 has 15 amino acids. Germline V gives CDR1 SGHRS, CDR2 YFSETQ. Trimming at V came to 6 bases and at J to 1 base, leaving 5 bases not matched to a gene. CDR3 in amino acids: CASKVAGGSYNEQFF. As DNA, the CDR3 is TGCGCCAGCAAAGTGGCGGGAGGGTCCTACAATGAGCAGTTCTTC.

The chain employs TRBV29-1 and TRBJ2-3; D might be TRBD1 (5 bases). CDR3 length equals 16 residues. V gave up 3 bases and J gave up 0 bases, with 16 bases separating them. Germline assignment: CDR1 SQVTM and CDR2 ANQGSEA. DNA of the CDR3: TGCAGCGTTGACGTTAGGGGTGTCACTAGCACAGATACGCAGTATTTT. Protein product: CSVDVRGVTSTDTQYF.

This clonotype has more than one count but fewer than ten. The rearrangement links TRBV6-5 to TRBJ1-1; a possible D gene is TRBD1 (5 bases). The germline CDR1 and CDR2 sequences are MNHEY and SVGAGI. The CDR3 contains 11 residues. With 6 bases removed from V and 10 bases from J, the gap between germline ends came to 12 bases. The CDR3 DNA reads TGTGCCAGCAGATCGCTGAGGGGAGCTTTCTTT. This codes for CASRSLRGAFF.

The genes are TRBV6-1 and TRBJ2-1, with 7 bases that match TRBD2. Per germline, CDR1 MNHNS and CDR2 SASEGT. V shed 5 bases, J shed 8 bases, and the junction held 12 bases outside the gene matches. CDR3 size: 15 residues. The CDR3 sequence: CASSTRRESSDEQFF. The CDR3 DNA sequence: TGTGCCAGCAGTACGCGGCGGGAGTCCAGCGATGAGCAGTTCTTC.

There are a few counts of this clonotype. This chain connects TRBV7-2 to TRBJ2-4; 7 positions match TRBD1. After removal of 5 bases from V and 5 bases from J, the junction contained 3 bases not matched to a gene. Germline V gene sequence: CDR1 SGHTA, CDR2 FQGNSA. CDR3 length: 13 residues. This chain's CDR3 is CASSHDRENIQYF. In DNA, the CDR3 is TGTGCCAGCAGCCATGACAGGGAAAACATTCAGTACTTC.

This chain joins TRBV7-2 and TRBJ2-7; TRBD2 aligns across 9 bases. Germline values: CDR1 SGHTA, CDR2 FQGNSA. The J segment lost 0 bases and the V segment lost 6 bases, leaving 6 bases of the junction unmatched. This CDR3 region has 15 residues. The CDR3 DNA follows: TGTGCCAGCAGTCAAAGCGGGAGGACCTCCTACGAGCAGTACTTC. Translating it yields CASSQSGRTSYEQYF.

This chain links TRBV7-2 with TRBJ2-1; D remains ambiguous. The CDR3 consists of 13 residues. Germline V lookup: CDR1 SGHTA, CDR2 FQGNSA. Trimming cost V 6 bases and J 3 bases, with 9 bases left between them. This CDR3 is CASRRARYNEQFF. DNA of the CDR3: TGTGCCAGCAGAAGGGCACGCTACAATGAGCAGTTCTTC.

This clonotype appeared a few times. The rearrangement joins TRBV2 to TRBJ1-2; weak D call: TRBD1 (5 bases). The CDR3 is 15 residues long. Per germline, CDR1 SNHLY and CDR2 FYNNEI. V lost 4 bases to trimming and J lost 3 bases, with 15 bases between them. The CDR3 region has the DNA TGTGCCAGCAGTGCTCGGACCCAGGGCTACTATGGCTACACCTTC. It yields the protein CASSARTQGYYGYTF.

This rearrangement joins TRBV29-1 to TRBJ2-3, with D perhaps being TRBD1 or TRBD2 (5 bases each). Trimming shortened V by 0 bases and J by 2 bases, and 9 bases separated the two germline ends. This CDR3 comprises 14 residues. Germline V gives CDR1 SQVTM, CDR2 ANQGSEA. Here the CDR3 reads CSVEDGAFTDTQYF. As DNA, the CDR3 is TGCAGCGTTGAAGACGGGGCGTTCACAGATACGCAGTATTTT.

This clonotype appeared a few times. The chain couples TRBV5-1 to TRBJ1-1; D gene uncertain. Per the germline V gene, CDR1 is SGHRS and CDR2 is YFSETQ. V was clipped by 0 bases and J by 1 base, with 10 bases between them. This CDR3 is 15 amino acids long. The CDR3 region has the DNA TGCGCCAGCAGCTTGGCCCCAGGAGGGAACACTGAAGCTTTCTTT. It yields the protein CASSLAPGGNTEAFF.

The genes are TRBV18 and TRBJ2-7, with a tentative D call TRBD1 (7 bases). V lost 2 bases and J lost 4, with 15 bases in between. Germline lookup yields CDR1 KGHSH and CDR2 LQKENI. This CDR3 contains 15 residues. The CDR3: CASSPSSGGNYEQYF. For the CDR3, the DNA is TGTGCCAGCTCACCATCATCAGGGGGGAATTACGAGCAGTACTTC.